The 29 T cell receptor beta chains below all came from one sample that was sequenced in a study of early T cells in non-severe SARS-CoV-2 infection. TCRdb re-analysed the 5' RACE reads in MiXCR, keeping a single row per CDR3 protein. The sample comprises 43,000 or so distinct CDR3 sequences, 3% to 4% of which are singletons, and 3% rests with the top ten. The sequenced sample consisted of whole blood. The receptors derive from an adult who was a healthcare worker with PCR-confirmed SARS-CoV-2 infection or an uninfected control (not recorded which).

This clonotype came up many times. The CDR3 region is CASSTPNRVDEQFF. In nucleotides, the CDR3 is TGTGCCAGCAGCACCCCAAACAGGGTCGATGAGCAGTTCTTC. The chain uses TRBV3-1 and TRBJ2-1, with TRBD1 as a possible D gene (6 bases). Trimming shortened V by 5 bases and J by 8 bases, and 16 bases separated the two germline ends. CDR1 and CDR2 (germline): LGHDT, YNNKEL (reference sequence). The CDR3 length is 14 residues.

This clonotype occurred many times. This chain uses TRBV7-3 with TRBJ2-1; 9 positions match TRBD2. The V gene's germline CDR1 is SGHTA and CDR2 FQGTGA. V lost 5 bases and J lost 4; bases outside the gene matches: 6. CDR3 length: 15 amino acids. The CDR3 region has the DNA TGTGCCAGCAGCGTCCGTAGCGGGGGATACAATGAGCAGTTCTTC. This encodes CASSVRSGGYNEQFF. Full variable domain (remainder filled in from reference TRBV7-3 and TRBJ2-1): GAGVSQTPSNKVTEKGKYVELRCDPISGHTALYWYRQSLGQGPEFLIYFQGTGAADDSGLPNDRFFAVRPEGSVSTLKIQRTERGDSAVYLCASSVRSGGYNEQFFGPGTRLTVL.

The CDR3 here is CASSLPTSGGATDTQYF. CDR3 nucleotide sequence: TGCGCCAGCAGCTTGCCGACTAGCGGGGGGGCCACAGATACGCAGTATTTT. This sequence joins TRBV5-1 and TRBJ2-3, with TRBD2 matching 14 bases. CDR1 SGHRS and CDR2 YFSETQ come from the germline V gene. This CDR3 comprises 17 residues. With V trimmed by 1 base and J by 2 bases, 3 bases remained unmatched. Filled out from reference TRBV5-1 and TRBJ2-3, the complete variable domain reads KAGVTQTPRYLIKTRGQQVTLSCSPISGHRSVSWYQQTPGQGLQFLFEYFSETQRNKGNFPGRFSGRQFSNSRSEMNVSTLELGDSALYLCASSLPTSGGATDTQYFGPGTRLTVL.

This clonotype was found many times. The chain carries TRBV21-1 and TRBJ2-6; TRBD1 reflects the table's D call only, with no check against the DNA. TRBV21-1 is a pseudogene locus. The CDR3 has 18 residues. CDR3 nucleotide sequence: TGTGCCAGCAGCAAAAGACAGAAGCTGAGACCTGGGGCCAACGTCCTGACTTTC. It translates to CASSKRQKLRPGANVLTF.

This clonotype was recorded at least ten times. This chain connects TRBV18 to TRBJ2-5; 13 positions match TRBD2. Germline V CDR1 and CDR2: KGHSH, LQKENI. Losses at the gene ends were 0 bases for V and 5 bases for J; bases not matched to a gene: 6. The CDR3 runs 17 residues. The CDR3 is CASSPPGLAGVAETQYF. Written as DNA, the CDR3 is TGTGCCAGCTCACCACCTGGACTAGCGGGGGTGGCGGAGACCCAGTACTTC.

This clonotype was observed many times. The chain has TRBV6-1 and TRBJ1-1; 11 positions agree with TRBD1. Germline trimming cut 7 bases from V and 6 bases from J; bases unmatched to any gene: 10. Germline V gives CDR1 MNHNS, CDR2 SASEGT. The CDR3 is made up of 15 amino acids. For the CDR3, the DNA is TGTGCCAGCATCGCCGGGACAGGGGGAGGTCCTGAAGCTTTCTTT. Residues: CASIAGTGGGPEAFF.

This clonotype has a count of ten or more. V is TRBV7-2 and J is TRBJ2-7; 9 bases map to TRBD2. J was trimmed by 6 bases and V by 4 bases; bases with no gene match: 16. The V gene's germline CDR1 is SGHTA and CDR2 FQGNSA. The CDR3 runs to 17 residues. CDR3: CASSSALGGAGGPEQYF. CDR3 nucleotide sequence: TGTGCCAGCAGCTCGGCACTCGGTGGAGCGGGAGGTCCCGAGCAGTACTTC. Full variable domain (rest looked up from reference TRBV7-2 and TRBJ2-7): GAGVSQSPSNKVTEKGKDVELRCDPISGHTALYWYRQSLGQGLEFLIYFQGNSAPDKSGLPSDRFSAERTGGSVSTLTIQRTQQEDSAVYLCASSSALGGAGGPEQYFGPGTRLTVT.

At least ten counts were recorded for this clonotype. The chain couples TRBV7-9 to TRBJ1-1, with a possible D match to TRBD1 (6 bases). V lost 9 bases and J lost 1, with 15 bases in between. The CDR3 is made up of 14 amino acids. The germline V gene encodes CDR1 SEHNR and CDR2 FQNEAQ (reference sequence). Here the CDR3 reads CASVGGGANTEAFF. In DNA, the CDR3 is TGTGCCAGTGTTGGAGGGGGAGCGAACACTGAAGCTTTCTTT.

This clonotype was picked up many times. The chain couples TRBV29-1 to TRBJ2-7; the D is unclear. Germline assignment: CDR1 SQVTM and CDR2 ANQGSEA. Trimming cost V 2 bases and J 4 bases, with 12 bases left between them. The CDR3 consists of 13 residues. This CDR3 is CSVETPIGYEQYF. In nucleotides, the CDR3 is TGCAGCGTTGAAACCCCTATAGGATACGAGCAGTACTTC.

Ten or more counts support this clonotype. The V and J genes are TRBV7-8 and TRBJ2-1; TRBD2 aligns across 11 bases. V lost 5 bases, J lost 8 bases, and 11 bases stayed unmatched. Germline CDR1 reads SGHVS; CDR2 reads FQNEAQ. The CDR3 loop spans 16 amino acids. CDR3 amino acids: CASSLTRTSGSDEQFF. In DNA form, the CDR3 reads TGTGCCAGCAGCCTAACCCGGACTAGCGGGTCCGATGAGCAGTTCTTC.

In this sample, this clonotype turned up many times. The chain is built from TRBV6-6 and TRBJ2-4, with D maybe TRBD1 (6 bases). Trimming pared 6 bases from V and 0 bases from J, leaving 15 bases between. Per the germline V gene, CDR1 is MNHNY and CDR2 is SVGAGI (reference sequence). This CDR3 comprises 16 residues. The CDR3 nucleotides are TGTGCCAGCAGAGGGGACAACAGGGTAGCCAAAAACATTCAGTACTTC. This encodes CASRGDNRVAKNIQYF.

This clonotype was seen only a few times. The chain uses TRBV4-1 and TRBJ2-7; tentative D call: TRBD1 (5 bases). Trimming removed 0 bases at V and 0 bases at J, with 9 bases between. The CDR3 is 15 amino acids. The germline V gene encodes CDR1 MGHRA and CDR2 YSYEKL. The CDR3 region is CASSQDPGYSYEQYF. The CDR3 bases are TGCGCCAGCAGCCAAGATCCAGGGTACTCCTACGAGCAGTACTTC.

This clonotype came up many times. CDR3 coding DNA: TGCGCCAGCAGCTTGGACGCAGGCAGGAACACTGAAGCTTTCTTT. Amino acids: CASSLDAGRNTEAFF. The chain recombines TRBV5-1 with TRBJ1-1; no firm D call. Trimming stripped 0 bases from V and 1 base from J, with 10 bases between. Germline loops: CDR1 SGHRS, CDR2 YFSETQ. CDR3 size: 15 residues.

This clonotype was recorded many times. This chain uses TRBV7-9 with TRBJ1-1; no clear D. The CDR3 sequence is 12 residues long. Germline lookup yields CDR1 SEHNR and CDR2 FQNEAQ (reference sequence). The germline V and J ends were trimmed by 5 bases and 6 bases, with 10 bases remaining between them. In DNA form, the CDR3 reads TGTGCCAGCAGCCACAAAACCGCTGAAGCTTTCTTT. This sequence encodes CASSHKTAEAFF.

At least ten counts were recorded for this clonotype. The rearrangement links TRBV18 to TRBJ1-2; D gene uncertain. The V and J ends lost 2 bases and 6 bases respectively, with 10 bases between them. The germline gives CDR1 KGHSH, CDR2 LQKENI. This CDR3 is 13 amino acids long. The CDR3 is CASSPRDVDGYTF. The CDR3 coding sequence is TGTGCCAGCTCACCAAGGGATGTGGATGGCTACACCTTC.

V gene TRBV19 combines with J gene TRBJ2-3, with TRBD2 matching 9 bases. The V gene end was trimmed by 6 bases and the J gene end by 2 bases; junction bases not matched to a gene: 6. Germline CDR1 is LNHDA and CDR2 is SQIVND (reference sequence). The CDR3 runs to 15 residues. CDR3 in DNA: TGTGCCAGTAGAAGACTAGCGGTCCTCACAGATACGCAGTATTTT. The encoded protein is CASRRLAVLTDTQYF. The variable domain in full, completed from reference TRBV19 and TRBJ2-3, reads DGGITQSPKYLFRKEGQNVTLSCEQNLNHDAMYWYRQDPGQGLRLIYYSQIVNDFQKGDIAEGYSVSREKKESFPLTVTSAQKNPTAFYLCASRRLAVLTDTQYFGPGTRLTVL.

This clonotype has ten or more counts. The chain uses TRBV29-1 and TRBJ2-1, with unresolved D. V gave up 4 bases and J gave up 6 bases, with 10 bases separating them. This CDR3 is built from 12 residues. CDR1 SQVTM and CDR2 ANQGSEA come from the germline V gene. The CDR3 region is CSVGPSGNEQFF. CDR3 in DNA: TGCAGCGTTGGGCCGAGTGGCAATGAGCAGTTCTTC.

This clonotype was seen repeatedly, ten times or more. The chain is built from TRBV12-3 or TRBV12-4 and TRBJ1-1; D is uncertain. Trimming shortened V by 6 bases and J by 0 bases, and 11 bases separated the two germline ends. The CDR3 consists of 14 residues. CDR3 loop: CASRPGVLNTEAFF. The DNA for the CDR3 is TGTGCCAGCAGACCCGGGGTGTTGAACACTGAAGCTTTCTTT.

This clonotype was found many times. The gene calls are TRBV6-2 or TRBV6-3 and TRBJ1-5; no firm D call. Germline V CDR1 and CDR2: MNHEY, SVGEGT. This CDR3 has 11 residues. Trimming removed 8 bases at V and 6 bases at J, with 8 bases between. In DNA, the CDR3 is TGTGCCAGCGGTAGTCGTCAGCCCCAGCATTTT. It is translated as CASGSRQPQHF.

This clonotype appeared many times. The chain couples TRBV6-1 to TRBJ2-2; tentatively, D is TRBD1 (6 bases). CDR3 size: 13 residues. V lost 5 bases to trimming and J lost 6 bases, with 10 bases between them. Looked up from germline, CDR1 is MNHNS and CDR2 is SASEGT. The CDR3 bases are TGTGCCAGCAGTACTACAGGGTCCGGGGAGCTGTTTTTT. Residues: CASSTTGSGELFF.

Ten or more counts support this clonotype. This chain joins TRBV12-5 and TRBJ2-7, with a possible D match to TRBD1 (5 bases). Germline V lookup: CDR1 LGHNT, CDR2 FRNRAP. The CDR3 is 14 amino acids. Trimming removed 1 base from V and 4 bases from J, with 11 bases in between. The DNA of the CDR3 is TGTGCTAGTGGTTTGGGGACACTACCATACGAGCAGTACTTC. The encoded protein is CASGLGTLPYEQYF. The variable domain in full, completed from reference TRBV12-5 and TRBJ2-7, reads DARVTQTPRHKVTEMGQEVTMRCQPILGHNTVFWYRQTMMQGLELLAYFRNRAPLDDSGMPKDRFSAEMPDATLATLKIQPSEPRDSAVYFCASGLGTLPYEQYFGPGTRLTVT.

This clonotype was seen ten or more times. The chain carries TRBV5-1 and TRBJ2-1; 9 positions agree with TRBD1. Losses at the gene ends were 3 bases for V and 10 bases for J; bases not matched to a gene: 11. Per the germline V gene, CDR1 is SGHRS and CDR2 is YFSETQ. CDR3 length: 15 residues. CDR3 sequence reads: CASSSGQGPLREQFF. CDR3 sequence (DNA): TGCGCCAGCAGCTCAGGACAGGGGCCTCTTCGCGAGCAGTTCTTC. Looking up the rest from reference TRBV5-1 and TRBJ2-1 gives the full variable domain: KAGVTQTPRYLIKTRGQQVTLSCSPISGHRSVSWYQQTPGQGLQFLFEYFSETQRNKGNFPGRFSGRQFSNSRSEMNVSTLELGDSALYLCASSSGQGPLREQFFGPGTRLTVL.

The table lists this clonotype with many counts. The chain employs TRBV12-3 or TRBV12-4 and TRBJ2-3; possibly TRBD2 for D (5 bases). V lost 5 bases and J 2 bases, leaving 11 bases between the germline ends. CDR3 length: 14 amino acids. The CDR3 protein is CASSPTGITDTQYF. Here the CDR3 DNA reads TGTGCCAGCAGTCCCACCGGGATCACAGATACGCAGTATTTT.

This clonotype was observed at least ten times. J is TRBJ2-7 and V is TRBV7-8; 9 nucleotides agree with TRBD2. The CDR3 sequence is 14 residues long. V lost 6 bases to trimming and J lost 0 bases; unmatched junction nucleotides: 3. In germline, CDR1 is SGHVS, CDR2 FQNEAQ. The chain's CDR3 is CASRGGGASYEQYF. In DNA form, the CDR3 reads TGTGCCAGCAGGGGCGGGGGGGCCTCCTACGAGCAGTACTTC.

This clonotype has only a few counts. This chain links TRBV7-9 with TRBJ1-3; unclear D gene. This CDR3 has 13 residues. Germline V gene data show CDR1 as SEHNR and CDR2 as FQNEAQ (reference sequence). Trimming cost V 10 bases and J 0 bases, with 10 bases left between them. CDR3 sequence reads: CATRQISGNTIYF. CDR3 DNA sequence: TGTGCCACCAGGCAGATCTCTGGAAACACCATATATTTT. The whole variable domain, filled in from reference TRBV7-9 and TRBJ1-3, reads DTGVSQNPRHKITKRGQNVTFRCDPISEHNRLYWYRQTLGQGPEFLTYFQNEAQLEKSRLLSDRFSAERPKGSFSTLEIQRTEQGDSAMYLCATRQISGNTIYFGEGSWLTVV.

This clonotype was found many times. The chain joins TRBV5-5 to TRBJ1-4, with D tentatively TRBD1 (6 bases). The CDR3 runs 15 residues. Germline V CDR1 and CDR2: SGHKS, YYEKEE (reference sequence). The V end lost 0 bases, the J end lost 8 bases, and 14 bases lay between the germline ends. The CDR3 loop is CASSLEGGRREKLFF. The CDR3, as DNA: TGTGCCAGCAGCTTGGAAGGGGGGAGGAGAGAAAAACTGTTTTTT.

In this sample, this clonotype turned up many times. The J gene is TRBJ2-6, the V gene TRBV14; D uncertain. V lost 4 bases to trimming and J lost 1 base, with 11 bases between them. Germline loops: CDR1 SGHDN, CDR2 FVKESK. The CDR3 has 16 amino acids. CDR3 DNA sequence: TGTGCCAGCAGCCTTGCGCAAACGTCTGGGGCCAACGTCCTGACTTTC. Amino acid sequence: CASSLAQTSGANVLTF.

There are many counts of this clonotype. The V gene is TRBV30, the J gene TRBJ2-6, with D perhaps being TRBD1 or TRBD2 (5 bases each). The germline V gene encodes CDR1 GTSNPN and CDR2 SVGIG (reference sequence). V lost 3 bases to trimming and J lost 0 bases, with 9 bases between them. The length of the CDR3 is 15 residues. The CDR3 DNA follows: TGTGCCTGGAGGAGGGGAGTCTCTGGGGCCAACGTCCTGACTTTC. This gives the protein CAWRRGVSGANVLTF.

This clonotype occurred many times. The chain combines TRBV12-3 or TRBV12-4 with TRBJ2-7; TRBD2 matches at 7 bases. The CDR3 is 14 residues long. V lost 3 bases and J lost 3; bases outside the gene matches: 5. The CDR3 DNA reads TGTGCCAGCAGTTTCCCCGGACTAGACTACGAGCAGTACTTC. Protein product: CASSFPGLDYEQYF.